This entry is about one T cell receptor beta chain. Its antigen remains unknown. Trimming removed 5 bases from V and 1 base from J, with 15 bases in between. The CDR3 contains 15 residues. CDR1 is KGHSH and CDR2 is LQKENI in the germline V gene. The data were obtained in a study of cytomegalovirus exposure and HLA in healthy donors. Notes on the study in general: When analyzed later, a missense DCLRE1C variant was found to be linked to TCR beta V- and J-gene trimming. What TCR beta sequences reportedly achieved was accurate prediction of HLA-A and HLA-B alleles in most subjects. Cytomegalovirus-associated status was assigned to 164 TCR beta chains.

Both 60 Vbeta primers and 13 Jbeta primers went into the PCR. Some clones are missing from TCRdb's copy, which holds only in-frame ones; the method was immunoSEQ multiplex PCR. The top ten hold approximately 2.4% of the sample, which has some 70,000 clones, roughly 84% seen once. This clonotype originated in a woman between 50 and 59 years old in good health and CMV-seronegative. V is TRBV18 and J is TRBJ2-7, with a tentative D call TRBD2 (6 bases). Sequencing was carried out using PBMCs. CDR3 residues: CASSATGLRSYEQYF. The CDR3 bases are TGTGCCAGCTCAGCTACGGGACTGCGGTCCTACGAGCAGTACTTC.